This T cell receptor (beta chain) was captured in a study of response to subunit inactivated influenza vaccine. Germline lookup yields CDR1 SGHAT and CDR2 FQNNGV. V was trimmed by 3 bases and J by 6 bases, leaving 6 bases between them. CDR3 length: 11 amino acids. A single record per CDR3 protein comes from TCRdb applying MiXCR to the RT-PCR reads. The sample lists over 150,000 distinct CDR3 sequences; about 10% were seen once. V gene TRBV11-2 combines with J gene TRBJ2-7; D call uncertain. This clonotype originated in a man aged 45 to 75 who received an inactivated influenza vaccine. Sequences were derived from CD8+ T cells sorted from PBMCs, sampled less than 30 months after vaccination. In nucleotides, the CDR3 is TGTGCCAGCAGCTTCCTTGTCGAGCAGTACTTC. It translates to CASSFLVEQYF.